Listed below are T cell receptor beta chains from one sample, sequenced in a study of T cells in Graves' hyperthyroidism and ophthalmopathy. From the multiplex PCR reads, TCRdb called clonotypes with MiXCR, one entry per CDR3 protein. The sample holds hundreds of thousands of distinct CDR3 sequences, less than 25% seen once. Sequenced sample: blood. These receptors came from a man aged 25-45 years with Graves' ophthalmopathy. CDR3s include the opening cysteine and the closing phenylalanine or tryptophan. Fields, in order: clone size, D gene, J gene, V gene, CDR3 protein, CDR3 DNA. The D gene is left open where the match is weak. Where a row states a size, it is once, few, many or the class of an expanded clone; other rows omit it.

. . TRBJ1-2 TRBV7-3 CASIIWAAVGVYGYTF TGTGCCAGCATCATCTGGGCAGCCGTGGGGGTCTATGGCTACACCTTC
few TRBD2 TRBJ2-2 TRBV12-3/TRBV12-4 CASSLTSGRSNNGELFF TGTGCCAGCAGTCTGACTAGCGGGAGGAGCAACAATGGGGAGCTGTTTTTT
few TRBD2 TRBJ2-7 TRBV28 CATLPGRGSYEQYF TGTGCCACCCTCCCCGGGAGGGGGTCCTACGAGCAGTACTTC
few . TRBJ2-7 TRBV27 CATSPEGAPSYEQYF TGTGCCACCTCTCCGGAGGGGGCGCCGTCCTACGAGCAGTACTTC
few TRBD2 TRBJ2-7 TRBV11-2 CASSLEDWREGYEQYF TGTGCCAGCAGCTTAGAAGATTGGCGGGAGGGGTACGAGCAGTACTTC
few . TRBJ1-4 TRBV28 CASSLAVGEKLFF TGTGCCAGCAGTTTAGCTGTGGGGGAAAAACTGTTTTTT
. TRBD1 TRBJ2-5 TRBV28 CATLMGQGKYF TGTGCCACACTAATGGGACAGGGAAAGTACTTC
. TRBD1 TRBJ2-1 TRBV7-2 CASSLASGTAYSNEQFF TGTGCCAGCAGCTTAGCATCCGGGACAGCGTATTCGAATGAGCAGTTCTTC
. . TRBJ2-5 TRBV25-1 CASSESRGMGETQYF TGTGCCAGCAGTGAATCCAGGGGAATGGGAGAGACCCAGTACTTC
many . TRBJ2-1 TRBV11-2 CASSLENRRSYNEQFF TGTGCCAGCAGCTTAGAAAATAGGCGTTCCTACAATGAGCAGTTCTTC
many . TRBJ1-5 TRBV12-3/TRBV12-4 CASSYPGWDSNQPQHF TGTGCCAGCAGTTACCCCGGGTGGGATAGCAATCAGCCCCAGCATTTT